These T cell receptor beta chains were read from a single sample in a study of beta chain features in type 1 diabetes. Clones were sequenced by immunoSEQ multiplex PCR, and TCRdb holds only the in-frame ones, with some missing. The data contain nearly 250,000 clones, about 14% of them singletons. The sequenced sample was naive CD4+ T cells from blood. The receptors stem from a woman in her thirties or forties in good health. Both conserved end residues are part of each CDR3. Fields, in order: J gene, clone size, V gene, D gene, CDR3 protein, CDR3 DNA. The D gene is left open where the match is weak. Clone size is shown for a subset of rows, as once, few, many or a class of expanded clone.

>TRBJ1-5|few|TRBV6-5|-
CASSTLDGSNQPQHF
TGTGCCAGCAGTACACTCGACGGGAGCAATCAGCCCCAGCATTTT
>TRBJ2-3|-|TRBV9|TRBD2
CASSPGLAGLSTDTQYF
TGTGCCAGCAGCCCGGGACTAGCGGGATTAAGCACAGATACGCAGTATTTT
>TRBJ2-1|few|TRBV2|-
CASSAENYNEQFF
TGTGCCAGCAGCGCGGAAAACTACAATGAGCAGTTCTTC
>TRBJ2-6|-|TRBV7-9|-
CASSLGLGDRPSGANVLTF
TGTGCCAGCAGCCTAGGACTAGGGGACAGGCCCTCTGGGGCCAACGTCCTGACTTTC
>TRBJ1-6|few|TRBV4-3|-
CASSQDLRTTGSPLHF
TGCGCCAGCAGCCAAGATCTAAGGACTACGGGTTCACCCCTCCACTTT
>TRBJ2-5|-|TRBV21-1|-
CASSKGSGQETQYF
TGTGCCAGCAGCAAAGGGAGCGGGCAAGAGACCCAGTACTTC
>TRBJ2-5|-|TRBV14|-
CASSPALWPGRRETQYF
TGTGCCAGCAGCCCTGCGTTGTGGCCGGGGAGGCGGGAGACCCAGTACTTC
>TRBJ2-2|many|TRBV23-1|-
CASGPRWPYTGELFF
TGCGCCAGCGGCCCCCGTTGGCCGTACACCGGGGAGCTGTTTTTT
>TRBJ1-1|few|TRBV4-2|-
CASSQDTGGGTLNTEAFF
TGTGCCAGCAGCCAAGATACGGGGGGCGGAACCTTGAACACTGAAGCTTTCTTT
>TRBJ1-5|few|TRBV5-1|TRBD1
CASSPAGGSNQPQHF
TGCGCCAGCAGCCCCGCAGGGGGGAGCAATCAGCCCCAGCATTTT
>TRBJ2-3|-|TRBV5-1|TRBD2
CASSEGLAGSTDTQYF
TGCGCCAGCAGCGAGGGCCTAGCGGGGAGCACAGATACGCAGTATTTT
>TRBJ2-2|few|TRBV6-5|-
CASFEAAPGTGELFF
TGTGCCAGCTTTGAGGCGGCCCCGGGCACCGGGGAGCTGTTTTTT
>TRBJ1-1|few|TRBV11-2|TRBD1
CASSLTGGTEAFF
TGTGCCAGCAGTTTGACAGGGGGCACTGAAGCTTTCTTT
>TRBJ2-7|-|TRBV13|-
CASSSAYEQYF
TGTGCCAGCAGCTCTGCCTACGAGCAGTACTTC
>TRBJ2-5|-|TRBV7-4|-
CASSDRQGRVTQYF
TGTGCCAGCAGCGACCGACAGGGGAGGGTGACCCAGTACTTC
>TRBJ2-7|-|TRBV29-1|TRBD1
CSGSRTGNHEQYF
TGCAGCGGAAGCCGGACAGGGAACCACGAGCAGTACTTC
>TRBJ2-7|few|TRBV19|-
CASSRDTFYEQYF
TGTGCCAGTAGTAGGGACACGTTCTACGAGCAGTACTTC
>TRBJ2-7|-|TRBV12-5|-
CASGLVVAALSYEQYF
TGTGCTAGTGGTTTGGTAGTAGCGGCGCTTTCCTACGAGCAGTACTTC
>TRBJ2-2|few|TRBV5-1|-
CASSLSGANTGELFF
TGCGCCAGCAGCCTCTCGGGGGCGAACACCGGGGAGCTGTTTTTT
>TRBJ2-3|few|TRBV7-8|TRBD2
CASSVSGGGATDTQYF
TGTGCCAGCAGCGTGTCGGGCGGGGGGGCCACAGATACGCAGTATTTT
>TRBJ2-1|few|TRBV6-4|TRBD2
CASSHIAGDGGEQFF
TGTGCCAGCAGCCATATAGCGGGGGACGGTGGTGAGCAGTTCTTC
>TRBJ2-7|-|TRBV10-3|-
CAISAEGGSYEQYF
TGTGCCATCAGTGCTGAGGGGGGGTCCTACGAGCAGTACTTC
>TRBJ1-1|few|TRBV10-1|-
CASSEREGTEAFF
TGCGCCAGCAGCGAAAGGGAGGGCACTGAAGCTTTCTTT
>TRBJ1-5|-|TRBV5-1|TRBD1
CASSLAGQGYQPQHF
TGCGCCAGCAGCTTGGCAGGACAGGGGTATCAGCCCCAGCATTTT
>TRBJ2-7|-|TRBV7-8|-
CASSRRDSGPSYEQYF
TGTGCCAGCAGCCGGCGGGACAGCGGTCCATCCTACGAGCAGTACTTC
>TRBJ1-2|-|TRBV7-2|-
CATGGEWDGYTF
TGTGCCACGGGTGGGGAGTGGGATGGCTACACCTTC
>TRBJ1-5|-|TRBV19|TRBD1
CASRGTGIYQPQHF
TGTGCCAGTAGGGGGACAGGGATCTATCAGCCCCAGCATTTT
>TRBJ1-2|-|TRBV2|-
CASGGSAVSYGYTF
TGTGCCAGCGGTGGTTCGGCGGTGAGCTATGGCTACACCTTC
>TRBJ1-4|few|TRBV5-1|-
CASSHRSHGEKLFF
TGCGCCAGCAGCCATCGGTCTCACGGGGAAAAACTGTTTTTT
>TRBJ1-2|few|TRBV5-1|TRBD1
CASSLAGTANYGYTF
TGCGCCAGCAGCTTGGCTGGGACAGCCAACTATGGCTACACCTTC
>TRBJ2-3|-|TRBV10-3|TRBD2
CAIRTSGDLRDTQYF
TGTGCCATCAGGACTAGCGGGGACCTCCGTGATACGCAGTATTTT
>TRBJ2-1|few|TRBV2|-
CASTIENEQFF
TGTGCCAGCACCATTGAGAATGAGCAGTTCTTC
>TRBJ2-7|-|TRBV5-5|TRBD1
CASSLNLDRARYEQYF
TGTGCCAGCAGCCTAAACCTCGACAGGGCCAGGTACGAGCAGTACTTC
>TRBJ1-1|-|TRBV10-1|-
CASSSGLNTEAFF
TGCGCCAGCAGTTCAGGGTTGAACACTGAAGCTTTCTTT
>TRBJ1-6|-|TRBV11-2|-
CASSRGQSYNSPLHF
TGTGCCAGCAGCCGCGGACAGAGTTATAATTCACCCCTCCACTTT
>TRBJ2-1|-|TRBV4-1|TRBD1
CASSQTDRDNEQFF
TGCGCCAGCAGCCAAACTGACAGGGACAATGAGCAGTTCTTC
>TRBJ1-6|few|TRBV2|TRBD1
CAKRGGANSPLHF
TGTGCCAAGAGAGGGGGCGCCAATTCACCCCTCCACTTT
>TRBJ2-4|-|TRBV11-2|-
CASTPGGPRGIQYF
TGTGCCAGCACCCCCGGCGGGCCTCGGGGCATTCAGTACTTC
>TRBJ2-7|few|TRBV9|-
CASSVGSGESYEQYF
TGTGCCAGCAGCGTAGGTTCCGGGGAGTCCTACGAGCAGTACTTC